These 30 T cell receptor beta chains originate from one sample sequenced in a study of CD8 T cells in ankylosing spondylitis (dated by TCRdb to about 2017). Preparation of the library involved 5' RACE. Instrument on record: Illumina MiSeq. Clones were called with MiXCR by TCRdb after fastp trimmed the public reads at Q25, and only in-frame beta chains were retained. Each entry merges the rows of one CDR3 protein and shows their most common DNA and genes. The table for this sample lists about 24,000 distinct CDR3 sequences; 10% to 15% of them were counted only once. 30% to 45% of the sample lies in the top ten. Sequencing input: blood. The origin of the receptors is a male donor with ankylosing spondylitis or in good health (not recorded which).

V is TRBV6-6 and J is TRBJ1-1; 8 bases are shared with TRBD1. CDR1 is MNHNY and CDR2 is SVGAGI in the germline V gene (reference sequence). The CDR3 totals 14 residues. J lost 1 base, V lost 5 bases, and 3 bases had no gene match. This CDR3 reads CASSGGTGNTEAFF. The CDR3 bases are TGTGCCAGCAGTGGAGGGACAGGGAACACTGAAGCTTTCTTT.

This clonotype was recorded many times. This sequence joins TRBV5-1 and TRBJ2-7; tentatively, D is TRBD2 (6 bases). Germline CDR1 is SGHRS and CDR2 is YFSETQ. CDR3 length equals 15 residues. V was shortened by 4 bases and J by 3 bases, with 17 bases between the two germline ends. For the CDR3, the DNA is TGCGCCAGCAGCCCGGGACTTCACGGGGGCTACGAGCAGTACTTC. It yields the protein CASSPGLHGGYEQYF.

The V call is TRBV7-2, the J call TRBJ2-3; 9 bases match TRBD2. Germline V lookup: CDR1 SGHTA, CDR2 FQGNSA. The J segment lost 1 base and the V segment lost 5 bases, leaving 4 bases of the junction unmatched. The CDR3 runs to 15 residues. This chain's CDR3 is CASSRTSEGTDTQYF. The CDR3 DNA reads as TGTGCCAGCAGCCGGACTAGCGAGGGCACAGATACGCAGTATTTT.

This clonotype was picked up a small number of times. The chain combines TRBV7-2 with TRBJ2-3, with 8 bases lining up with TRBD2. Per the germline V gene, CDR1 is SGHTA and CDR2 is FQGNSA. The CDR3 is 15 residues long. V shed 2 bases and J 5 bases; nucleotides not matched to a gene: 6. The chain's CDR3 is CASSLTGGLVDTQYF. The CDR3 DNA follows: TGTGCCAGCAGCTTAACGGGGGGGCTCGTAGATACGCAGTATTTT.

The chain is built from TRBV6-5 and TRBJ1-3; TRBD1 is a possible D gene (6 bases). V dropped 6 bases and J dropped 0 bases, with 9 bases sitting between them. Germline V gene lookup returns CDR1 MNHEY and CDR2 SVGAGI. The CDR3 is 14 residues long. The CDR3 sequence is CASRRGASGNTIYF. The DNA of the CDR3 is TGTGCCAGCAGGCGGGGGGCCTCTGGAAACACCATATATTTT.

The CDR3 protein is CASSLTGDTGELFF. CDR3 coding DNA: TGTGCCAGCAGTTTGACAGGGGACACCGGGGAGCTGTTTTTT. The rearrangement uses TRBV28 and TRBJ2-2, with TRBD1 identical over 8 bases. Losses at the gene ends were 3 bases for V and 3 bases for J; bases not matched to a gene: 0. This CDR3 is 14 amino acids long. The germline gives CDR1 MDHEN, CDR2 SYDVKM.

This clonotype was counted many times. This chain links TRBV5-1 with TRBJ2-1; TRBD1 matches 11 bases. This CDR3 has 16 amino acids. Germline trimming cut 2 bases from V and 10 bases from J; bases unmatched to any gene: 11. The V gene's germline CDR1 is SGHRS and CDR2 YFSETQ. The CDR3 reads CASSFTGQGGLSEQFF. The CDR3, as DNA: TGCGCCAGCAGCTTCACGGGACAGGGGGGCTTATCCGAGCAGTTCTTC.

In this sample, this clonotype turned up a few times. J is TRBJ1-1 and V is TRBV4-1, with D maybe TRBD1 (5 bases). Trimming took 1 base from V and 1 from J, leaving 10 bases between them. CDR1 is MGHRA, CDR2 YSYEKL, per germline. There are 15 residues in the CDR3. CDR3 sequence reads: CASSQVTVWNTEAFF. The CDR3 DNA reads TGCGCCAGCAGCCAAGTGACAGTGTGGAACACTGAAGCTTTCTTT.

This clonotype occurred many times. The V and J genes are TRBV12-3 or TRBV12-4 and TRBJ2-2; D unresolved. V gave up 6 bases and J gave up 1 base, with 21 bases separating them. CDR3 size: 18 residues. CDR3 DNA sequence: TGTGCCAGCAGACTCCCTCATCCCCGGGCGGAGAACACCGGGGAGCTGTTTTTT. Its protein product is CASRLPHPRAENTGELFF.

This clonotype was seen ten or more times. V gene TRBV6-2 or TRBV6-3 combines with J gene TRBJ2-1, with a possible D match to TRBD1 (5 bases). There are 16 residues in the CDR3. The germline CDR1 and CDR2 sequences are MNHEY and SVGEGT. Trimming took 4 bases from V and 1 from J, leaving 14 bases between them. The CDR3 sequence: CASSSMTARSYNEQFF. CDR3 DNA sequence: TGTGCCAGCAGTTCCATGACAGCGAGATCCTACAATGAGCAGTTCTTC.

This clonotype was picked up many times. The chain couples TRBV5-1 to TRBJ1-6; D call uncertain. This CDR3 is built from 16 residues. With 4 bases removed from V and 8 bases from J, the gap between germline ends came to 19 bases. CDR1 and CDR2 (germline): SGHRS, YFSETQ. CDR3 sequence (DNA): TGCGCCAGCAGCCCTGGTGGAGGTCCCGGGGATTCACCCCTCCACTTT. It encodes CASSPGGGPGDSPLHF.

The CDR3 nucleotides are TGTGCCAGCAGCGAACGACAGGGTCGCACAGATACGCAGTATTTT. This codes for CASSERQGRTDTQYF. V gene TRBV9 combines with J gene TRBJ2-3, with 7 bases matching TRBD1. V lost 3 bases and J lost 1; bases outside the gene matches: 5. Germline V gene lookup returns CDR1 SGDLS and CDR2 YYNGEE. This CDR3 comprises 15 residues.

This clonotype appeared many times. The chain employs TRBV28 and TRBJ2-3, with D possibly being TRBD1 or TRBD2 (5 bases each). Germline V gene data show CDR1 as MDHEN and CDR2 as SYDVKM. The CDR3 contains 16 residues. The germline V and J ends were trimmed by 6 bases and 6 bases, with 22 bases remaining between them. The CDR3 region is CASRKLGAHFVDTQYF. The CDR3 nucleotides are TGTGCCAGCAGGAAGCTCGGGGCCCATTTCGTCGATACGCAGTATTTT.

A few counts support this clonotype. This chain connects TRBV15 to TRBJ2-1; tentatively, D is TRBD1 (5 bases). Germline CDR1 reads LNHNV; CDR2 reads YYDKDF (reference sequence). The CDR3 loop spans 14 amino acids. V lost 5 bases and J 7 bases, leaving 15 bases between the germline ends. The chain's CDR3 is CATSPGDRGNEQFF. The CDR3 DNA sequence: TGTGCCACCAGCCCGGGTGATAGGGGTAATGAGCAGTTCTTC. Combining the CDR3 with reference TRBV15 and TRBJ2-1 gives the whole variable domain DAMVIQNPRYQVTQFGKPVTLSCSQTLNHNVMYWYQQKSSQAPKLLFHYYDKDFNNEADTPDNFQSRRPNTSFCFLDIRSPGLGDTAMYLCATSPGDRGNEQFFGPGTRLTVL.

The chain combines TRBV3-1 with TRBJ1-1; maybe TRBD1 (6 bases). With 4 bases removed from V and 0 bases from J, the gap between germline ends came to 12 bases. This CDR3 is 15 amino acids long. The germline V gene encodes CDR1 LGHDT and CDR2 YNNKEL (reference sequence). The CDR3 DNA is TGTGCCAGCAGCCCGAGGGGGACCCTGAACACTGAAGCTTTCTTT. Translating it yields CASSPRGTLNTEAFF.

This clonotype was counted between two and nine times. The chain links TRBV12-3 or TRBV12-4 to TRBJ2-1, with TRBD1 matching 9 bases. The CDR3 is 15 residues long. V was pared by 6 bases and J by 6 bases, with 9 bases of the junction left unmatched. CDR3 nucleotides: TGTGCCAGCAGATCCCCAGGGACAGGGAGCAATGAGCAGTTCTTC. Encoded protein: CASRSPGTGSNEQFF.

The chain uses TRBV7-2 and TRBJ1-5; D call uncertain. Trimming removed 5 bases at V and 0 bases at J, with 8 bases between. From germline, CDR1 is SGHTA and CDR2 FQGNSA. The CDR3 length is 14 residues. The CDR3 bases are TGTGCCAGCAGCCCAGGAAATAGCAATCAGCCCCAGCATTTT. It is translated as CASSPGNSNQPQHF.

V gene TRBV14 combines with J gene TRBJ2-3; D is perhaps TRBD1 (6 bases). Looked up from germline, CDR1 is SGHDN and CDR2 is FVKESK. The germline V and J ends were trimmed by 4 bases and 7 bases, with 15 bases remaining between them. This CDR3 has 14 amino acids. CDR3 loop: CASSPYAGTHTQYF. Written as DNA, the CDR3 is TGTGCCAGCAGCCCATACGCCGGGACACATACGCAGTATTTT.

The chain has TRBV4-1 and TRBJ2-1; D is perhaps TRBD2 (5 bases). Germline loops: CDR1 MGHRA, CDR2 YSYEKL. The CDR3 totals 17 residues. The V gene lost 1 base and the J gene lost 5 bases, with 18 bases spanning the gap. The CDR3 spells CASSQVGRWVRHNEQFF. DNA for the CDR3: TGCGCCAGCAGCCAAGTGGGGAGATGGGTACGTCACAATGAGCAGTTCTTC.

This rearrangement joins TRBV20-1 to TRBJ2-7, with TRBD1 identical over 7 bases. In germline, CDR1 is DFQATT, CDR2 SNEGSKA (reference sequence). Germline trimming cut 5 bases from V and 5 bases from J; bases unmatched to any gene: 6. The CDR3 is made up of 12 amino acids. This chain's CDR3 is CSAVITGDEQYV. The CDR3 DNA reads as TGCAGTGCTGTTATAACAGGGGACGAGCAGTACGTC.

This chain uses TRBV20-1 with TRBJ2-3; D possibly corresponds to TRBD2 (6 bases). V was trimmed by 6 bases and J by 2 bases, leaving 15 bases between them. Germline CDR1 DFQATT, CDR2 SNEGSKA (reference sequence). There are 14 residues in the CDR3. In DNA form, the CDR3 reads TGCAGTGCATCAGCGGGCGGAAACACAGATACGCAGTATTTT. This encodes CSASAGGNTDTQYF.

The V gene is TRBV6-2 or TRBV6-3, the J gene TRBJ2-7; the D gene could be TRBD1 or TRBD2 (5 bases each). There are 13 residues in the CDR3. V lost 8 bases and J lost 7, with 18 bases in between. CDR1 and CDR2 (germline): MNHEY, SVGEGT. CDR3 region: CASGGYRDPEQYV. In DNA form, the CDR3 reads TGTGCCAGCGGGGGTTACCGGGACCCAGAGCAGTACGTC.

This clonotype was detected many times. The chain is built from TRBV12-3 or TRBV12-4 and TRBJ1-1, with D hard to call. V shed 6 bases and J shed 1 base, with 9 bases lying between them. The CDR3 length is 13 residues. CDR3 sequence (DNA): TGTGCCAGCAGCCCCAGCGGGAACACTGAAGCTTTCTTT. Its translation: CASSPSGNTEAFF.

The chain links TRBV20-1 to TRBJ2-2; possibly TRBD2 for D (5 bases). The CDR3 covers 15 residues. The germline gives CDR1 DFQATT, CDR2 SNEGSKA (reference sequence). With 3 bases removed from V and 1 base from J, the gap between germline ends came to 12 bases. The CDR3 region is CSASMSGRNTGELFF. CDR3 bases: TGCAGTGCTAGCATGAGCGGCCGGAACACCGGGGAGCTGTTTTTT.

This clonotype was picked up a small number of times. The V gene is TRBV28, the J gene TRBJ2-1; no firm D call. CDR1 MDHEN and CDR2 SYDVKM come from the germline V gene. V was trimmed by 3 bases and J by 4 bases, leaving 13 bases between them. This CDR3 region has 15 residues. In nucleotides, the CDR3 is TGTGCCAGCAGTTTTCTTCGGTCCACGTACAATGAGCAGTTCTTC. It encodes CASSFLRSTYNEQFF.

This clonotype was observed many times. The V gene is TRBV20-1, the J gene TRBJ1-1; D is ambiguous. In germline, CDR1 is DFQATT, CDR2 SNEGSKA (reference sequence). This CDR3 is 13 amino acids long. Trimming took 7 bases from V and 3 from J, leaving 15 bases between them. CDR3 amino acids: CSVSPTRDTEAFF. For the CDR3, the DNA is TGCAGTGTGTCCCCGACCCGGGACACTGAAGCTTTCTTT.

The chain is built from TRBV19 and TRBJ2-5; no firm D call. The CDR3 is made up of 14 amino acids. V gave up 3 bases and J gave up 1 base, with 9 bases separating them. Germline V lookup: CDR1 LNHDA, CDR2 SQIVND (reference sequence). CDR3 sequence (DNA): TGTGCCAGTAGTATCAACCGGGCCCAAGAGACCCAGTACTTC. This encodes CASSINRAQETQYF.

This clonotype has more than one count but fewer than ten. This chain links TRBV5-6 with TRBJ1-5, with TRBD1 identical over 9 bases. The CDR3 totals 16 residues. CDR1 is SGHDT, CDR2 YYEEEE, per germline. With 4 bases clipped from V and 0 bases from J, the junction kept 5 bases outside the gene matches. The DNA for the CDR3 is TGTGCCAGCAGCCTGGGGACAGGGCTTAGCAATCAGCCCCAGCATTTT. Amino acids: CASSLGTGLSNQPQHF.

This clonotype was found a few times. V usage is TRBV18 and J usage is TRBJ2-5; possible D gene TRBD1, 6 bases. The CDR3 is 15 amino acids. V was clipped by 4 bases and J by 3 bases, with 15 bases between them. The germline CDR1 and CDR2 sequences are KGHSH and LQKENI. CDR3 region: CASSRVGHEEETQYF. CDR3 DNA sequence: TGTGCCAGCTCACGCGTGGGACACGAAGAAGAGACCCAGTACTTC. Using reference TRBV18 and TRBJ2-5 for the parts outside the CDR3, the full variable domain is NAGVMQNPRHLVRRRGQEARLRCSPMKGHSHVYWYRQLPEEGLKFMVYLQKENIIDESGMPKERFSAEFPKEGPSILRIQQVVRGDSAAYFCASSRVGHEEETQYFGPGTRLLVL.

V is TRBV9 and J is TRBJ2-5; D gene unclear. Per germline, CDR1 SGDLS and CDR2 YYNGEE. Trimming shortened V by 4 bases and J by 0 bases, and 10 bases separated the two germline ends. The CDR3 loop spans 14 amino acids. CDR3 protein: CASSKTTYQETQYF. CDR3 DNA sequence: TGTGCCAGCAGCAAGACCACGTACCAAGAGACCCAGTACTTC.